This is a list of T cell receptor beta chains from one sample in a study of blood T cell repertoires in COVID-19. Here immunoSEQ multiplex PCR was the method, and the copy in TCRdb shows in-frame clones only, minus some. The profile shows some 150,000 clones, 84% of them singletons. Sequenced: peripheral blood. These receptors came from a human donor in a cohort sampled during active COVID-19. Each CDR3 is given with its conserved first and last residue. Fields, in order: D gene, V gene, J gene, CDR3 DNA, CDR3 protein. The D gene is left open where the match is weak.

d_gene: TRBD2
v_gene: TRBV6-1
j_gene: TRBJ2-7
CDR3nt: TGTGCCAGCAGTGCGGGGGGAAGTGGAGCGGCTACCTACGAGCAGTACTTC
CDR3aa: CASSAGGSGAATYEQYF

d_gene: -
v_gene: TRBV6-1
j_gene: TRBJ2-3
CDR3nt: TGTGCCAGCAGTGAACAGGGGTCGTACCCAGATACGCAGTATTTT
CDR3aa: CASSEQGSYPDTQYF

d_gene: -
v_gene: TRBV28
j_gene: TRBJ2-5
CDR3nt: TGTGCCAGCAGTCCAACGAAGGCGGTCGGAGAGACCCAGTACTTC
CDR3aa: CASSPTKAVGETQYF

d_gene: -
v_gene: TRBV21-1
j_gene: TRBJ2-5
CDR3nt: TGTGCCAGCAGCAAAGTTGGCCCGACAGGGTTAAGAGAGACCCAGTACTTC
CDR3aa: CASSKVGPTGLRETQYF

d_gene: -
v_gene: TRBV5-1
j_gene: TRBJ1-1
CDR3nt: TGCGCCAGCAGCATGACAGCAATGAACACTGAAGCTTTCTTT
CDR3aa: CASSMTAMNTEAFF

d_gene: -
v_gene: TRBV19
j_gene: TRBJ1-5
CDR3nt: TGTGCCAGTAGTATAGGGGGGGAAGGGTTTTGGAATCAGCCCCAGCATTTT
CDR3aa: CASSIGGEGFWNQPQHF

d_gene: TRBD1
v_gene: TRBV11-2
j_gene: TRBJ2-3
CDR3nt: TGTGCCAGCAGCCGTACGGGACAGGCTTTAGGGGGCACAGATACGCAGTATTTT
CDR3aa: CASSRTGQALGGTDTQYF

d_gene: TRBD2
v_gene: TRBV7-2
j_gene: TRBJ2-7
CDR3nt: TGTGCCAGCAGCTTAGGGGTAGCGGGTGTTTACGAGCAGTACTTC
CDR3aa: CASSLGVAGVYEQYF

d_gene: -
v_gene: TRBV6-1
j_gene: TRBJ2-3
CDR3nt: TGTGCCAGCAGTGATCAGACAGCAGATACGCAGTATTTT
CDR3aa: CASSDQTADTQYF

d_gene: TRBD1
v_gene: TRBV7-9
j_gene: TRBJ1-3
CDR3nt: TGTGCCAGCAGCTTAAACCCCGACAGGGTCGGAAACACCATATATTTT
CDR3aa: CASSLNPDRVGNTIYF

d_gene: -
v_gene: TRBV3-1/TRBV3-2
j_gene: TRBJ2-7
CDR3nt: TGTGCCAGCAGCCAAGATATAGTTAGCTCTCGGGAGCAGTACTTC
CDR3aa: CASSQDIVSSREQYF